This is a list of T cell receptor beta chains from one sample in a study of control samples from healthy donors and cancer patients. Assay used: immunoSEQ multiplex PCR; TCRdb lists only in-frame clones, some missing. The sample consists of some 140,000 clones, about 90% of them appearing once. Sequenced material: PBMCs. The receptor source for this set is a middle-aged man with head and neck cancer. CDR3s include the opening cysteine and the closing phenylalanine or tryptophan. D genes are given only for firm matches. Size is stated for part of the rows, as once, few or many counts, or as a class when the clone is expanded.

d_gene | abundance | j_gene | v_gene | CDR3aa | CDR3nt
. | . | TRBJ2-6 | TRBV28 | CASSQASGANVLTF | TGTGCCAGCAGCCAAGCCTCTGGGGCCAACGTCCTGACTTTC
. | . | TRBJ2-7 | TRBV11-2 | CASSLARRGFKAYEQYF | TGTGCCAGCAGCTTAGCTCGACGAGGGTTTAAAGCCTACGAGCAGTACTTC
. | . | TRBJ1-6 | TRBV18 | CASGREGSYNSPLHF | TGTGCCAGCGGACGCGAGGGCTCCTATAATTCACCCCTCCACTTT
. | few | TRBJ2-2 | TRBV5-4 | CASSWTGITGGELFF | TGTGCCAGCAGCTGGACCGGGATCACTGGCGGGGAGCTGTTTTTT
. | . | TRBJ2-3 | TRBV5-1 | CASSLLGTGTDTQYF | TGCGCCAGCAGCTTGTTGGGCACGGGCACAGATACGCAGTATTTT
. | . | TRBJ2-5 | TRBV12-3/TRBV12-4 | CASSYQGETQYF | TGTGCCAGCAGTTACCAGGGGGAGACCCAGTACTTC
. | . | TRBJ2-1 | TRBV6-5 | CASSSSLGLLNEQFF | TGTGCCAGCAGTTCCAGCCTAGGTCTTCTAAATGAGCAGTTCTTC
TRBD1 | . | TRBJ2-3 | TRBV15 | CATSAGQGSTDTQYF | TGTGCCACCAGCGCAGGACAGGGGAGCACAGATACGCAGTATTTT
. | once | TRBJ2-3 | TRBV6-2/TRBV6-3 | CASSTGRGADTQYF | TGTGCCAGCAGCACAGGGAGGGGGGCAGATACGCAGTATTTT
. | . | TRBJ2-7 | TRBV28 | CATLAGTSYEQYF | TGTGCCACCCTCGCGGGGACCTCCTACGAGCAGTACTTC
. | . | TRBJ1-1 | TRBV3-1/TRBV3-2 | CASSQSTGGTEAFF | TGTGCCAGCAGCCAATCCACGGGAGGCACTGAAGCTTTCTTT
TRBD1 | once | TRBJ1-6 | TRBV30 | CAWSGQGGSPLHF | TGTGCCTGGAGTGGACAGGGAGGTTCACCCCTCCACTTT
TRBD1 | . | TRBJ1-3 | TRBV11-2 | CASSVTGDSGNTIYF | TGTGCCAGCAGCGTGACAGGGGATTCTGGAAACACCATATATTTT
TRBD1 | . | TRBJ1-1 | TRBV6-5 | CASTILTGVVYAFF | TGTGCCAGTACGATTTTGACAGGGGTGGTGTATGCTTTCTTT
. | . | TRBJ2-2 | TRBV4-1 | CASRTHLLSSTGELFF | TGCGCCAGCAGGACCCACCTCCTGAGTAGCACCGGGGAGCTGTTTTTT
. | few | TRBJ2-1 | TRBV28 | CASGSGNNEQFF | TGTGCCAGCGGCTCAGGGAACAATGAGCAGTTCTTC
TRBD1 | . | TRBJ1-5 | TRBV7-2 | CASSLDKGQVYF | TGTGCCAGCAGCTTAGATAAGGGACAGGTCTATTTT
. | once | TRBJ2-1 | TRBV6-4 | CASSDSRTGFYNEQFF | TGTGCCAGCAGTGACTCAAGGACCGGGTTTTACAATGAGCAGTTCTTC
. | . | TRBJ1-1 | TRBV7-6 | CASSLVSSGDTEAFF | TGTGCCAGCAGCTTAGTCTCAAGTGGGGACACTGAAGCTTTCTTT
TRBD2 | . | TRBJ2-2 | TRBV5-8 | CASSLAVTSGTGELFF | TGTGCCAGCAGCTTGGCCGTGACTAGCGGCACCGGGGAGCTGTTTTTT
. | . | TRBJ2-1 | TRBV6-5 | CASSLESSYNEQFF | TGTGCCAGCAGTCTAGAAAGCTCCTACAATGAGCAGTTCTTC
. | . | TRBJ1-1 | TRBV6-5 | CASRGSLGGGTEAFF | TGTGCCAGCAGGGGTAGCCTCGGCGGGGGCACTGAAGCTTTCTTT
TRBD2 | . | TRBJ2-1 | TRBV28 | CASSLTGTSGKQFF | TGTGCCAGCAGCTTGACCGGGACTAGCGGGAAACAGTTCTTC
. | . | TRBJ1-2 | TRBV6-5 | CASRRDTMVYGYTF | TGTGCCAGCAGGCGGGACACCATGGTCTATGGCTACACCTTC
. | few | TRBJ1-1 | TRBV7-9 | CASSVSDTEAFF | TGTGCCAGCAGCGTTTCGGACACTGAAGCTTTCTTT
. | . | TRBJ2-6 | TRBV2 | CASTWEAGANVLTF | TGTGCCAGCACCTGGGAAGCTGGGGCCAACGTCCTGACTTTC
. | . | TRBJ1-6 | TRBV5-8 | CASSDTYGSYNSPLHF | TGTGCCAGCAGCGACACTTATGGCTCCTATAATTCACCCCTCCACTTT
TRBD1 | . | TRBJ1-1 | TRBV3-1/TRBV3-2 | CASRTGDTEAFF | TGTGCCAGCAGAACAGGGGACACTGAAGCTTTCTTT
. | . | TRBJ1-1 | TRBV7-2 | CASSQVRGNTEAFF | TGTGCCAGCAGCCAAGTAAGGGGGAACACTGAAGCTTTCTTT
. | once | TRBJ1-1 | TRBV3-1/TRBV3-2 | CASSQSRNTEAFF | TGTGCCAGCAGCCAATCTAGGAACACTGAAGCTTTCTTT
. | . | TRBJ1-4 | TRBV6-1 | CASSESALLDENEKLFF | TGTGCCAGCAGTGAATCCGCACTACTAGATGAGAATGAAAAACTGTTTTTT